The T cell receptor (beta chain) described here comes from a study of T cells in Graves' hyperthyroidism and ophthalmopathy. About the research overall: At the time of initial diagnosis and before any treatment, peripheral blood was collected.

Trimming pared 3 bases from V and 3 bases from J, leaving 9 bases between. The CDR3 consists of 13 residues. The germline V gene has CDR1 MDHEN and CDR2 SYDVKM. This clonotype showed up just a few times. As yet, its antigen is unknown. The study's findings and limits: In the blood, most expanded thyroid clonotypes above 0.001 appeared as well. A median around 6.4 months before onset, the model predicted ophthalmopathy.

Using RNA transcripts as the source, TCR beta CDR3 regions were amplified. TCR CDR3 regions were first amplified by RT-PCR with HTBI primers. TCRdb independently ran MiXCR on the multiplex PCR reads; one entry per CDR3 protein. The sample consists of over 350,000 distinct CDR3 sequences, over 12% of them appearing once. The chain couples TRBV28 to TRBJ2-7, with D possibly matching TRBD2 (6 bases). This clonotype was sampled from a man aged 45-65 years with Graves' ophthalmopathy. The specimen was blood. CDR3 nucleotides: TGTGCCAGCAGTTTTGCGGGGATCTACGAGCAGTACTTC. It translates to CASSFAGIYEQYF.